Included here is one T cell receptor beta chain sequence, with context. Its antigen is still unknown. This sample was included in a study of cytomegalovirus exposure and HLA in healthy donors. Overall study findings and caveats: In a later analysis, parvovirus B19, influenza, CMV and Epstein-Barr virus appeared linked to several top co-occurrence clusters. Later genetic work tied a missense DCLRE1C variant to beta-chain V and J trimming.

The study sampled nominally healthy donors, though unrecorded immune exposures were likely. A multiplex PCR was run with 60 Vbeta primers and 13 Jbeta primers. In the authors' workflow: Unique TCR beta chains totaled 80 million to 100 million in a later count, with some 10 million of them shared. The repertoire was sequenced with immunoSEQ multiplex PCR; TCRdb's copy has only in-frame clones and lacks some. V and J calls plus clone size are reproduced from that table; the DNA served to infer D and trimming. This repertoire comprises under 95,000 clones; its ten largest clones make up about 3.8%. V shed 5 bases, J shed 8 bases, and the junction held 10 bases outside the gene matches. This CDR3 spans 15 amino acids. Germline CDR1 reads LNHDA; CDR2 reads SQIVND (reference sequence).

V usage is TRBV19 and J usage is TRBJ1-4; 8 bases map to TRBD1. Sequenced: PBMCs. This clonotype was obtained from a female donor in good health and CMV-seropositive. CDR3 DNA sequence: TGTGCCAGTAGTCCTTTGGACAGGGTGGCGGAAAAACTGTTTTTT. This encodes CASSPLDRVAEKLFF.